The rows below give T cell receptor beta chains drawn from one sample of a study of blood T cell repertoires in COVID-19. Sequenced by immunoSEQ multiplex PCR; TCRdb stores in-frame clones only, minus some. The sample carries roughly 87,000 clones, around 86% recorded once. Sequencing was done on a sample of peripheral blood. The receptor source for this set is a human donor in a cohort sampled during active COVID-19. Both conserved end residues are part of each CDR3. Fields, in order: V gene, J gene, D gene, clone size, CDR3 protein, CDR3 DNA. The D gene is left open where the match is weak. The size of a clone is reported for some rows only, either as once, few or many, or as a class for expanded clones.

V: TRBV19
J: TRBJ1-5
D: .
size: .
CDR3: CASSQRGSNQPQHF
DNA: TGTGCCAGTAGTCAAAGGGGGAGCAATCAGCCCCAGCATTTT

V: TRBV6-2/TRBV6-3
J: TRBJ2-1
D: TRBD2
size: .
CDR3: CASSFRGTSGHEQFF
DNA: TGTGCCAGCAGTTTCCGCGGGACTAGCGGGCATGAGCAGTTCTTC

V: TRBV19
J: TRBJ2-5
D: .
size: .
CDR3: CASSIDSEETQYF
DNA: TGTGCCAGTAGTATAGACAGTGAAGAGACCCAGTACTTC

V: TRBV10-3
J: TRBJ1-2
D: TRBD1
size: .
CDR3: CAMGQGQYGYTF
DNA: TGTGCCATGGGACAGGGACAGTATGGCTACACCTTC

V: TRBV6-6
J: TRBJ2-3
D: .
size: .
CDR3: CASSYSISTSTDTQYF
DNA: TGTGCCAGCAGTTACTCGATATCTACTAGCACAGATACGCAGTATTTT

V: TRBV3-1/TRBV3-2
J: TRBJ2-3
D: .
size: .
CDR3: CASSQILYISPGLTDTQYF
DNA: TGTGCCAGCAGCCAAATCCTCTACATCAGTCCAGGTCTCACAGATACGCAGTATTTT

V: TRBV19
J: TRBJ2-7
D: TRBD1
size: .
CDR3: CASSGTVRSYEQYF
DNA: TGTGCCAGTAGCGGGACAGTCAGAAGCTACGAGCAGTACTTC

V: TRBV5-1
J: TRBJ1-1
D: .
size: .
CDR3: CASSPGHLGNTEAFF
DNA: TGCGCCAGCAGCCCGGGACACTTGGGGAACACTGAAGCTTTCTTT

V: TRBV7-6
J: TRBJ2-5
D: TRBD1
size: few
CDR3: CASSLAGQGGETQYF
DNA: TGTGCCAGCAGCTTAGCGGGACAGGGGGGAGAGACCCAGTACTTC

V: TRBV27
J: TRBJ2-5
D: .
size: .
CDR3: CASSSLTRGKETQYF
DNA: TGTGCCAGCAGTTCCCTTACGAGGGGGAAAGAGACCCAGTACTTC